The 23 T cell receptor beta chains below were found in one sample sequenced in a study of CD8+CD57+ T cells in acquired aplastic anemia. It was patients with CD8+CD57+ cell expansion by flow cytometry who were chosen for sequencing. Profiling of TCR beta VDJ combinations and CDR3 sequences used genomic DNA as template. TCRdb fed the reads into MiXCR, producing one record per CDR3 protein. The data contain approximately 250,000 distinct CDR3 sequences, less than 85% of them seen just once; the ten biggest clones take up about 41%. Source material: sorted CD4+, CD8+, or CD8+CD57+ T cells (not recorded which) from PBMCs. The receptors were gathered from a human donor with aplastic anemia.

This clonotype was recorded once. The junction departs from the called germline gene at one end, perhaps through a read error. The rearrangement links TRBV7-6 to TRBJ2-7, with a possible D match to TRBD2 (6 bases). Germline lookup yields CDR1 SGHVS and CDR2 FNYEAQ. The CDR3 contains 14 residues. The CDR3 protein is CASAVGLTYDQYFF. The CDR3 DNA sequence: TGTGCCAGCGCCGTGGGACTCACCTACGACCAGTACTTCTTC.

Worth noting for this clonotype: One end of the junction fails to match germline, which may point to a read error. The chain carries TRBV7-9 and TRBJ2-3, with D possibly TRBD2 on 5 matching bases. CDR1 SEHNR and CDR2 FQNEAQ come from the germline V gene (reference sequence). This CDR3 spans 14 amino acids. CDR3 sequence: CASSFARSGAYNEF. The DNA of the CDR3 is TGTGCCAGCAGCTTTGCAAGAAGCGGAGCCTACAATGAGTTT.

V is TRBV15 and J is TRBJ2-1; D unresolved. The end of the DNA is better explained by TRBJ2-5, so the J call may be wrong. Germline V CDR1 and CDR2: LNHNV, YYDKDF (reference sequence). The CDR3 covers 14 residues. In DNA form, the CDR3 reads TGTGCCACCAGCACTGGCAGGAATAAAGAGGACCAGTACTTC. Translation gives CATSTGRNKEDQYF.

A word on this clonotype: Because it lacks the conserved phenylalanine or tryptophan at the end, this CDR3 is likely a read error. The chain joins TRBV7-3 to TRBJ2-5; maybe TRBD1 (6 bases). The germline V gene has CDR1 SGHTA and CDR2 FQGTGA. The CDR3 sequence is 12 residues long. Trimming took 11 bases from V and 8 from J, leaving 18 bases between them. The DNA of the CDR3 is TGTGCCGTCAGCTTGGGGGCGGGTACCCAGTACTAC. This codes for CAVSLGAGTQYY.

As concerns this clonotype: Germline and junction disagree at one end, which may indicate a read error. The chain uses TRBV7-8 and TRBJ1-5; 7 bases fit TRBD1. From germline, CDR1 is SGHVS and CDR2 FQNEAQ. There are 14 residues in the CDR3. CDR3 residues: CASSLALTGQVQYF. The CDR3 nucleotides are TGTGCCAGCAGCTTAGCTCTGACAGGGCAGGTCCAGTACTTT.

The chain combines TRBV7-2 with TRBJ1-2; 9 bases align to TRBD1. V shed 5 bases and J 6 bases; nucleotides not matched to a gene: 10. The CDR3 is 15 residues long. Germline V gene lookup returns CDR1 SGHTA and CDR2 FQGNSA. CDR3 amino acids: CASSLTGGAHHGYTF. Here the CDR3 DNA reads TGTGCCAGCAGCCTTACAGGGGGCGCCCACCATGGCTACACCTTC.

As to this clonotype: Germline is not matched at one junction end, which may reflect a read error. This sequence joins TRBV2 and TRBJ2-3; 10 nucleotides line up with TRBD1. The CDR3 loop spans 13 amino acids. The V gene's germline CDR1 is SNHLY and CDR2 FYNNEI. CDR3 amino acids: CARGDRGTDTQYF. The CDR3 DNA reads TGCGCCCGCGGGGACAGGGGAACAGATACGCAGTATTTT. The entire variable domain, with the rest obtained from reference TRBV2 and TRBJ2-3, is as follows: EPEVTQTPSHQVTQMGQEVILRCVPISNHLYFYWYRQILGQKVEFLVSFYNNEISEKSEIFDDQFSVERPDGSNFTLKIRSTKLEDSAMYFCARGDRGTDTQYFGPGTRLTVL.

J is TRBJ2-7 and V is TRBV4-2; 10 bases map to TRBD2. Germline trimming cut 5 bases from V and 5 bases from J; bases unmatched to any gene: 12. Germline V gene data show CDR1 as LGHNA and CDR2 as YNFKEQ. The CDR3 consists of 16 residues. The CDR3 loop reads CASSFQRSGGDNEQYF. CDR3 DNA: TGTGCCAGCAGCTTTCAAAGAAGCGGGGGGGACAACGAGCAGTACTTC.

This clonotype was counted once. The junction differs from germline at one of its ends, possibly a read error. The rearrangement links TRBV7-9 to TRBJ2-3, with D tentatively TRBD2 (5 bases). Germline V gives CDR1 SEHNR, CDR2 FQNEAQ (reference sequence). The CDR3 has 14 amino acids. CDR3 sequence: CASSAAADSGYTYF. The CDR3 DNA sequence: TGTGCCAGCAGCGCAGCGGCTGATTCTGGCTACACCTACTTT.

In regard to this clonotype: The CDR3 ends on some other residue instead of the conserved phenylalanine or tryptophan, so this is likely a read error. The limits of the CDR3 on the DNA are not certain, so only TCRdb's listed CDR3 is given. V and J are TRBV2 and TRBJ2-1; the DNA was not compared with TRBD1, the D call given in the table. Germline loops: CDR1 SNHLY, CDR2 FYNNEI. The CDR3 numbers 16 amino acids, ends counted. The CDR3 protein is CASGDGGTDTQDFELG.

This clonotype was seen ten or more times. This chain links TRBV24-1 with TRBJ2-1; TRBD2 matches at 14 bases. Germline loops: CDR1 KGHDR, CDR2 SFDVKD. V lost 9 bases and J lost 3; bases outside the gene matches: 6. This CDR3 comprises 16 residues. The CDR3 reads CATGTSGSRNYNEQFF. As DNA, the CDR3 is TGTGCCACCGGGACTAGCGGGAGTCGGAACTACAATGAGCAGTTCTTC.

The chain links TRBV10-2 to TRBJ2-7; TRBD1 matches at 10 bases. The CDR3 contains 15 residues. With V trimmed by 7 bases and J by 2 bases, 8 bases remained unmatched. Germline CDR1 reads WSHSY; CDR2 reads SAAADI. The chain's CDR3 is CASNAGTGVPYEQYF. The CDR3 DNA is TGCGCCAGCAACGCCGGGACAGGGGTGCCCTACGAGCAGTACTTC.

On this clonotype itself: One junction end does not reproduce the germline sequence, and a read error may be involved. The chain combines TRBV15 with TRBJ1-5; D not resolved. This CDR3 comprises 14 residues. Per the germline V gene, CDR1 is LNHNV and CDR2 is YYDKDF (reference sequence). CDR3 sequence reads: CASSPVGRHEPQHF. DNA for the CDR3: TGCGCCAGCAGCCCGGTAGGGCGGCATGAGCCCCAGCATTTC. Complete variable domain (other parts from reference TRBV15 and TRBJ1-5): DAMVIQNPRYQVTQFGKPVTLSCSQTLNHNVMYWYQQKSSQAPKLLFHYYDKDFNNEADTPDNFQSRRPNTSFCFLDIRSPGLGDTAMYLCASSPVGRHEPQHFGDGTRLSIL.

Notes on this clonotype: No conserved phenylalanine or tryptophan is present at the end of the CDR3, so a read error is the likely explanation. It is unclear where the CDR3 begins or ends on the DNA, so no DNA is shown, and the CDR3 is as TCRdb lists it. The chain combines TRBV9 with TRBJ2-4; the table's D call of TRBD2 was not tested on the DNA. The CDR3 is 12 amino acids in total, end residues counted. The V gene's germline CDR1 is SGDLS and CDR2 YYNGEE. The CDR3 here is CASSGLAGNTGV.

The CDR3 sequence is CSAINPGRETQYF. CDR3 in DNA: TGCAGTGCTATAAACCCTGGCCGGGAGACCCAGTACTTC. J is TRBJ2-5 and V is TRBV20-1; D gene unclear. With 4 bases removed from V and 5 bases from J, the gap between germline ends came to 14 bases. The length of the CDR3 is 13 residues. CDR1 DFQATT and CDR2 SNEGSKA come from the germline V gene (reference sequence).

This chain uses TRBV2 with TRBJ2-3; TRBD2 is a possible D gene (5 bases). With 6 bases removed from V and 11 bases from J, the gap between germline ends came to 21 bases. The CDR3 sequence is 14 residues long. CDR1 and CDR2 (germline): SNHLY, FYNNEI. CDR3 nucleotides: TGTGCCAGCAGGGACGCGGGCGGTCCTACGCAGCAGTATTTT. This codes for CASRDAGGPTQQYF.

Details on this clonotype: The CDR3 ends on some other residue instead of the conserved phenylalanine or tryptophan, so this is likely a read error. The DNA is omitted, as the CDR3 cannot be located on it reliably, and the CDR3 follows TCRdb's listing. The chain recombines TRBV9 with TRBJ2-1. The CDR3 region is 13 residues in length, termini included. CDR1 and CDR2 (germline): SGDLS, YYNGEE. CDR3 region: CASSVGGKSTDTL.

A remark on this clonotype: A read error may account for a junction end that differs from germline. This chain links TRBV7-2 with TRBJ2-1; D is undetermined. This CDR3 has 16 residues. Germline values: CDR1 SGHTA, CDR2 FQGNSA. CDR3 residues: CASSLQRSADTDDQFF. The CDR3 DNA reads as TGTGCCAGCAGCTTACAAAGAAGTGCGGATACCGATGATCAGTTCTTC.

The chain recombines TRBV7-8 with TRBJ1-5; D is unresolved. TRBJ2-3 matches the DNA end more closely, so the J call is doubtful. This CDR3 has 14 residues. Germline-derived CDR1 and CDR2 are SGHVS and FQNEAQ. CDR3 nucleotides: TGTGCCAGCAGCTTAGCGGTAGGTGCACATACGCAGTATTTT. It encodes CASSLAVGAHTQYF.

This clonotype was seen only once. The gene calls are TRBV7-8 and TRBJ2-1; weak D call: TRBD2 (5 bases). The germline V and J ends were trimmed by 9 bases and 11 bases, with 26 bases remaining between them. CDR3 length: 15 amino acids. The germline gives CDR1 SGHVS, CDR2 FQNEAQ. Here the CDR3 DNA reads TGTGCCAGTAGTATAGCGAGAGGTCCCTACACGCAGCAGTTCTTC. Residues: CASSIARGPYTQQFF.

This chain links TRBV7-3 with TRBJ2-7; tentative D call: TRBD2 (6 bases). Trimming shortened V by 2 bases and J by 10 bases, and 24 bases separated the two germline ends. This CDR3 region has 16 residues. CDR1 and CDR2 from the germline V gene are SGHTA and FQGTGA. The CDR3 DNA reads TGTGCCAGCAGCTTATCAGGCGGAGGGCAAGATGAAGCTCAGTACGTC. Encoded protein: CASSLSGGGQDEAQYV.

J is TRBJ1-1 and V is TRBV7-9; no clear D gene. The CDR3 covers 13 residues. The V and J ends lost 3 bases and 0 bases respectively, with 5 bases between them. Germline loops: CDR1 SEHNR, CDR2 FQNEAQ (reference sequence). The CDR3 DNA sequence: TGTGCCAGCAGCTTCCGGATGAACACTGAAGCTTTCTTT. Protein sequence: CASSFRMNTEAFF.

The CDR3 DNA reads TGTGCCAGCAGGTCACTGTCCGGGACAGGGGGCTATGGCTACACCTTC. Its protein product is CASRSLSGTGGYGYTF. The chain carries TRBV6-5 and TRBJ1-2; 11 nucleotides align to TRBD1. With V trimmed by 6 bases and J by 4 bases, 10 bases remained unmatched. The germline V gene has CDR1 MNHEY and CDR2 SVGAGI. This CDR3 is built from 16 residues.